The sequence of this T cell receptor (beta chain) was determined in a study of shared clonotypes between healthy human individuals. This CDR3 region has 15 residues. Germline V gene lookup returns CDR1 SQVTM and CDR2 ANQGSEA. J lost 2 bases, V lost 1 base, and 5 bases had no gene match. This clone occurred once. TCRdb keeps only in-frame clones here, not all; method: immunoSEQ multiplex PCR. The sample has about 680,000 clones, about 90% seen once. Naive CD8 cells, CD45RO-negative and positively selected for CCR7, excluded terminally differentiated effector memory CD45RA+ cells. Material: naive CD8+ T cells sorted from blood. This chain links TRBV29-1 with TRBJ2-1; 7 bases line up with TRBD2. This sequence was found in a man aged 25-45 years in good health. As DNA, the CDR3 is TGCAGCGTTGAAGGGCTAGCGGACACCTACAATGAGCAGTTCTTC. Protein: CSVEGLADTYNEQFF.